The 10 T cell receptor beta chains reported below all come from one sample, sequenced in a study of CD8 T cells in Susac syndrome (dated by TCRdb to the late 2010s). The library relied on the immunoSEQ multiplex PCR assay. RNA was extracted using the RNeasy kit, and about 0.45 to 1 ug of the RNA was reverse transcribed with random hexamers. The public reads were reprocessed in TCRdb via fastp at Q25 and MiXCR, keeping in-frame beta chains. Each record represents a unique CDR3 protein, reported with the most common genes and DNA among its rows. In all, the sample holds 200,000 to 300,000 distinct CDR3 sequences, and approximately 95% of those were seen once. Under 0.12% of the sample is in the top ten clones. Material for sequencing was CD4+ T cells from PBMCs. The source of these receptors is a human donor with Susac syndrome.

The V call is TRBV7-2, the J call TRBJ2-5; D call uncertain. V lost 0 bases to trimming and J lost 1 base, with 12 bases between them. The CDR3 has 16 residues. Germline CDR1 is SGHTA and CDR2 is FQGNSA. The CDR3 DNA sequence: TGTGCCAGCAGCTTAGCGCGCTTCGGCCCCCAAGAGACCCAGTACTTC. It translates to CASSLARFGPQETQYF.

Here the CDR3 DNA reads TGTGCCAGCTCACGAAATGGACAGGGAGAGGAAGAGCAGTACTTC. The encoded protein is CASSRNGQGEEEQYF. V and J are TRBV18 and TRBJ2-7; TRBD1 matches at 8 bases. Germline-derived CDR1 and CDR2 are KGHSH and LQKENI. This CDR3 comprises 15 residues. The V and J ends lost 4 bases and 7 bases, in that order; junction bases with no gene match: 12.

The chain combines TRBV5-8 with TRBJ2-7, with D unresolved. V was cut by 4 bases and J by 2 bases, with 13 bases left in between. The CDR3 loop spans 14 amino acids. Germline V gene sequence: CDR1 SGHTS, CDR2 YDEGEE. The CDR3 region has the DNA TGTGCCAGCAGCGGTTTGGGGTTCGCCTACGAGCAGTACTTC. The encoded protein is CASSGLGFAYEQYF.

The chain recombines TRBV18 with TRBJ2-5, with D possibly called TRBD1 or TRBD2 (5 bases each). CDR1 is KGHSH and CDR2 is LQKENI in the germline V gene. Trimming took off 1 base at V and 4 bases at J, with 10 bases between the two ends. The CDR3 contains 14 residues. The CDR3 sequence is CASSPLIGTETQYF. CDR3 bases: TGTGCCAGCTCACCACTCATTGGGACAGAGACCCAGTACTTC.

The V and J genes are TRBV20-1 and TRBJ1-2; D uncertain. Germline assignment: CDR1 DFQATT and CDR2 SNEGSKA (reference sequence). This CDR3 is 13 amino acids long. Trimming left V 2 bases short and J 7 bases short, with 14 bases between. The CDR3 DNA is TGCAGTGCTAGACGCTTGGGCATCGGTGGCTACACCTTC. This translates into CSARRLGIGGYTF.

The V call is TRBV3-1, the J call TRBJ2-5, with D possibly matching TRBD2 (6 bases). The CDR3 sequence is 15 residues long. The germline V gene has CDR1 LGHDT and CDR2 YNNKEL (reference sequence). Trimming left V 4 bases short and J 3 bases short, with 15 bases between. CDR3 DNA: TGTGCCAGCAGCCGGAAAGGCTGGGGGGAAGAGACCCAGTACTTC. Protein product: CASSRKGWGEETQYF.

Written as DNA, the CDR3 is TGTGCCAGCAGCCCCCCCACGAACTATGGCTACACCTTC. It specifies CASSPPTNYGYTF. This chain uses TRBV28 with TRBJ1-2; D call uncertain. Germline CDR1 is MDHEN and CDR2 is SYDVKM. Trimming pared 6 bases from V and 2 bases from J, leaving 10 bases between. The CDR3 runs 13 residues.

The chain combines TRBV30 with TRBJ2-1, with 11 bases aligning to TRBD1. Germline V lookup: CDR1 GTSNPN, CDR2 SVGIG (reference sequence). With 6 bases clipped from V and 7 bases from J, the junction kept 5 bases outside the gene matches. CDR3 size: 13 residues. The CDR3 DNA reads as TGTGCCTGCGCGGGGACAGGGGGTAATGAGCAGTTCTTC. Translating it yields CACAGTGGNEQFF.

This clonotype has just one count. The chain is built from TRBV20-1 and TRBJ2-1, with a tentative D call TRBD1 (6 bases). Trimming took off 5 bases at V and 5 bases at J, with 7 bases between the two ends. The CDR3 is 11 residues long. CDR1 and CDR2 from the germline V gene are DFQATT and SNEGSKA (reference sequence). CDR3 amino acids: CSAPGDNEQFF. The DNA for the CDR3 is TGCAGTGCTCCAGGGGACAATGAGCAGTTCTTC.

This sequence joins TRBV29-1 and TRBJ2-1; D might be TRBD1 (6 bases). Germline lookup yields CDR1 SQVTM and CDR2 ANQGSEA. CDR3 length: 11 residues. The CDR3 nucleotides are TGCACCACAGGGACCTACAATGAGCAGTTCTTC. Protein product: CTTGTYNEQFF.